The TCR beta chain described here comes from a study of vaccination and CD4 T cells after COVID-19. On the study more broadly: Between diagnosis and the drawing of post-COVID samples lay a median roughly 99 days (range 35 to 161).

Treatment reported: roughly 11-day PBMC culture with coronavirus spike peptide pools or control peptides (ViraFEST assay). Per-well cultures of 1.5 million to 2.5 million PBMCs received 9.5 to 10 IU/ml IL-2 and 9 to 10 ug/ml peptide pools. An Oncomine TCR Beta short-read assay was used to sequence the DNA from cultured CD4+ T cells. TCRdb redid the calling of the PCR reads with MiXCR, one entry per CDR3 protein. Of 8,500 to 13,000 distinct CDR3 sequences in the sample, 77% were seen once. This CDR3 comprises 14 residues. Germline values: CDR1 SGHTA, CDR2 FQGNSA. Trimming left V 1 base short and J 4 bases short, with 8 bases between. Concerning this clonotype: The antigen is undetermined.

The genes are TRBV7-2 and TRBJ1-5; no clear D gene. This TCR came from a human donor who had recovered from COVID-19. Sequences were obtained from CD4+ T cells from blood, cultured in vitro. CDR3 sequence: CASSLVAGNQPQHF. CDR3 DNA: TGTGCCAGCAGCTTAGTAGCGGGGAATCAGCCCCAGCATTTT.